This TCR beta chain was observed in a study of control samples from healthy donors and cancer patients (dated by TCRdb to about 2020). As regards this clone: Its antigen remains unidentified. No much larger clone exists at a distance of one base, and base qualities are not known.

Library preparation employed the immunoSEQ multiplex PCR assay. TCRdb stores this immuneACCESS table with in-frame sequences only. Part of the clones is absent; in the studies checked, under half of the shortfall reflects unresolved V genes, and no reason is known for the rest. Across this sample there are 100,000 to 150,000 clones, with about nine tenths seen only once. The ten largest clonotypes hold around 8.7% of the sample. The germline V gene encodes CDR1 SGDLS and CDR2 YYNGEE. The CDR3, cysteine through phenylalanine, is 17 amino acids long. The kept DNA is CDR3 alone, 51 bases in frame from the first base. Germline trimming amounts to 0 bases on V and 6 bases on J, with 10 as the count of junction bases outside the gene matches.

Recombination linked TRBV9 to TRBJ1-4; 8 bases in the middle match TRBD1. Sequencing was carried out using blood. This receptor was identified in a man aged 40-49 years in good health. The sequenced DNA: TGTGCCAGCAGCGTAGGGAGGATACAGGGGGTGTATGAAAAACTGTTTTTT. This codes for CASSVGRIQGVYEKLFF.